This TCR beta chain was documented in a study of blood T cell repertoires in COVID-19. Across the study: There were acute and convalescent COVID-19 samples, and they came from the United States, Italy and Spain. The analysed material was cDNA or gDNA that came from T cells, B-cell-depleted T cells, or PBMCs.

Authors' processing steps: Amplification from reference gene primers served as the basis for estimated nucleated cell counts. Generated by immunoSEQ multiplex PCR, the TCRdb table keeps only in-frame clones and is missing some. V, J and clone size are those of that table, while D and trimming were read from the DNA. Among 70,000 to 95,000 clones listed, 85% to 95% were seen once. This receptor was taken from a woman aged 55-70 years with active COVID-19. Material: peripheral blood.

In DNA, the CDR3 is TGTGCCAGCAGCTTGACTAGCGGGAGGAACACAGATACGCAGTATTTT. This sequence encodes CASSLTSGRNTDTQYF. V usage is TRBV5-6 and J usage is TRBJ2-3, with 12 bases lining up with TRBD2. In germline, CDR1 is SGHDT, CDR2 YYEEEE. This CDR3 comprises 16 residues. Unmatched junction bases numbered 2, after V lost 1 base and J lost 2 bases.